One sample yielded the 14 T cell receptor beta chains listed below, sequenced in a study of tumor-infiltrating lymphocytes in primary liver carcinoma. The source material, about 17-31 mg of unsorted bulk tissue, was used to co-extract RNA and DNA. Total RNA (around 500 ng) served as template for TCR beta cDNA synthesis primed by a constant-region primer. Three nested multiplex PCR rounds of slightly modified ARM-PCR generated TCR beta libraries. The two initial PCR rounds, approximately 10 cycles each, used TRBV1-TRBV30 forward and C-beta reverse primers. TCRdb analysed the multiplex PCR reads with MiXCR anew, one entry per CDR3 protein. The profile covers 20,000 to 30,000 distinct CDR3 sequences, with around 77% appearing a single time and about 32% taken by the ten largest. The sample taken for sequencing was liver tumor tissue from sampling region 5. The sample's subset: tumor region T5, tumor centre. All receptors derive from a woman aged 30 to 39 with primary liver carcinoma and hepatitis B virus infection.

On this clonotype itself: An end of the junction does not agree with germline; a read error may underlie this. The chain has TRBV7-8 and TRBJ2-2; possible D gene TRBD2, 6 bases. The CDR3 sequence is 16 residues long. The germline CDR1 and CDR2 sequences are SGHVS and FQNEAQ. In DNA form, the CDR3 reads TGTACCAGCAGGTTAGTGCGGCGGGAGAACACCGGGGAGCTGTTTTTT. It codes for CTSRLVRRENTGELFF.

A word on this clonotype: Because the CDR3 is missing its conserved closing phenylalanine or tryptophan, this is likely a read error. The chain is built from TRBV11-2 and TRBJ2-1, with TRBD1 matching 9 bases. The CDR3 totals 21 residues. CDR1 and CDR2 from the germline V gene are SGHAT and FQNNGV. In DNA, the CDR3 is TGTGCCAGCAGTTTAGAACAGGGGGCGAGGTGGGAGAGGGGGCACTACAATGAGCAGTTCTCC. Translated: CASSLEQGARWERGHYNEQFS.

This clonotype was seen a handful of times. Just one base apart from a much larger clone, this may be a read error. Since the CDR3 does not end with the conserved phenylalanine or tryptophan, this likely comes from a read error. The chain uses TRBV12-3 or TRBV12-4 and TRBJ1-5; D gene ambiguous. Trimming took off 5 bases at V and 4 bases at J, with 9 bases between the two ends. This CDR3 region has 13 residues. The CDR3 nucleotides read TGTGCCAGCAGTCTAAATGGGAATCAGCCCCAGCATTCT. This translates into CASSLNGNQPQHS.

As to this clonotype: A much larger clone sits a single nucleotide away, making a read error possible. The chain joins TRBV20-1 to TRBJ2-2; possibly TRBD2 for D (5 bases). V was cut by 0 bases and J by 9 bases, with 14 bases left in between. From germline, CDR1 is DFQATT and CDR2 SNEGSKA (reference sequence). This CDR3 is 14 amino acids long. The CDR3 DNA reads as TGCAGTGCTAGAGAAGGAGGACGGACCTGGGAGCTGTTTTTT. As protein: CSAREGGRTWELFF.

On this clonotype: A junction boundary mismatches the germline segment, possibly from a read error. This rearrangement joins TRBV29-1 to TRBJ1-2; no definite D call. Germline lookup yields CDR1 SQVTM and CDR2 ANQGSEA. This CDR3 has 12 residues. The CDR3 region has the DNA TGCAGCGTTGTACCTTGGAACGGCGGCTACATCTTC. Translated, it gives CSVVPWNGGYIF.

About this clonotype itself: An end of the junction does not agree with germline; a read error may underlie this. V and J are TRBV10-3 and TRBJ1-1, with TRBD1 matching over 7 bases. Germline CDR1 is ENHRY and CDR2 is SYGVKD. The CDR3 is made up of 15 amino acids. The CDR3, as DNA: TGTGCCGTCAGTGAGTCGACAGGGATGTTGACTGATGCTTTCTTT. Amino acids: CAVSESTGMLTDAFF.

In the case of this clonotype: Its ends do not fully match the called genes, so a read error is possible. CDR3 loop: CASSSQGGRTDTQYF. In nucleotides, the CDR3 is TGCGCCAGCAGCTCCCAGGGAGGTCGCACTGATACGCAGTATTTT. The genes are TRBV5-1 and TRBJ2-3; a weak D match, TRBD2 (6 bases). The germline CDR1 and CDR2 sequences are SGHRS and YFSETQ. This CDR3 has 15 amino acids.

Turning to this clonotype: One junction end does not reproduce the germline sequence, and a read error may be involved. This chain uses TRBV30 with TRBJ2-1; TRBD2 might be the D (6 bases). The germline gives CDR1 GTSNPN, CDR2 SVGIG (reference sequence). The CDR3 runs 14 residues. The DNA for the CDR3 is TGTGGCTGGAGTACGGGACTGGCCGCCGATGAGCAGTTCTTC. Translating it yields CGWSTGLAADEQFF.

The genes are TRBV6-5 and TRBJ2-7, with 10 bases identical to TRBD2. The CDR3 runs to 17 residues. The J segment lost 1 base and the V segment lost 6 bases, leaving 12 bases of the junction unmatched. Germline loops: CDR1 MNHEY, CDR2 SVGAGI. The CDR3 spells CASSFPGTSESSYEQYF. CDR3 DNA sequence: TGTGCCAGCAGCTTCCCCGGGACTAGCGAGAGTTCCTACGAGCAGTACTTC.

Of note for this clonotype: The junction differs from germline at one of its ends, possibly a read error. Written as DNA, the CDR3 is TGTGCCACCAGCCAAGCTGTGACGGGGGGTCATATTAGCTACGAGCAGTATTTC. Translated, it gives CATSQAVTGGHISYEQYF. This sequence joins TRBV4-3 and TRBJ2-7; 7 bases are a match to TRBD2. Germline CDR1 is LGHNA and CDR2 is YSLEER. The CDR3 contains 18 residues.

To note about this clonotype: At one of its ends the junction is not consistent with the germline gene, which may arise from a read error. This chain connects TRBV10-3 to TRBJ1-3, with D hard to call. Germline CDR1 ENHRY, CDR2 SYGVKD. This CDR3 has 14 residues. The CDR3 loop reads CAISESVYRNTIFF. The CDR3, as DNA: TGTGCCATCAGTGAGTCAGTTTATAGAAACACCATATTTTTT.

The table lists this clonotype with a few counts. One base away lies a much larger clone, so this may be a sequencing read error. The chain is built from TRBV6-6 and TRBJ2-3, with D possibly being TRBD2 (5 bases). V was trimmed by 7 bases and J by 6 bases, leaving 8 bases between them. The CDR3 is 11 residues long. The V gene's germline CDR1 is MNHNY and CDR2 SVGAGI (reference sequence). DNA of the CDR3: TGTGCCAGCACCTCGGGGGATACGCAGTATTTT. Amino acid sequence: CASTSGDTQYF.

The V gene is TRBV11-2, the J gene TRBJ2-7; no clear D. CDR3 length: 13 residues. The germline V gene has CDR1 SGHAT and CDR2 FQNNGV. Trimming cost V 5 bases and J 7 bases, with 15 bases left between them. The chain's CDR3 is CASSPSSMGEQYF. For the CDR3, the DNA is TGTGCCAGCAGCCCCTCGAGTATGGGTGAGCAGTACTTC.

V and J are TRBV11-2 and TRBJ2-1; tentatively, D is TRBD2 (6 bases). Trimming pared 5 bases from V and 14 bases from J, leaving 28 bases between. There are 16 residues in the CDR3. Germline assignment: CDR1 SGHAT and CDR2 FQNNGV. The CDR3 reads CASSTSLVGGYNGEFF. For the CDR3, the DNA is TGTGCCAGCAGCACCTCTCTAGTGGGAGGATACAATGGGGAGTTCTTC.